Sequencing of this T cell receptor beta chain was carried out in a study of blood T cell repertoires in COVID-19. The wider study: Samples came from the United States, Italy and Spain, spanning acute and convalescent COVID-19. T cells, B-cell-depleted T cells, or PBMCs supplied cDNA or gDNA.

Germline V gene sequence: CDR1 SGHRS, CDR2 YFSETQ. The J segment lost 3 bases and the V segment lost 0 bases, leaving 5 bases of the junction unmatched. This CDR3 has 15 residues. Original data processing: Quantification of nucleated cells was approximated via reference gene primer amplification. The assay was immunoSEQ multiplex PCR, and TCRdb's table has in-frame clones only and misses some. Clone size and the V and J calls come from that table; the DNA yielded D and trimming. The sample has more than 90,000 clones, about 89% seen once. The V call is TRBV5-1, the J call TRBJ2-7; 8 bases agree with TRBD1. The sequencing sample was made of peripheral blood. This receptor was obtained from a man aged 35-49 years with acute or convalescent COVID-19. DNA for the CDR3: TGCGCCAGCAGCTTGGGTTCAGGGACAGGCTACGAGCAGTACTTC. Its translation is CASSLGSGTGYEQYF.